Following are 2 T cell receptor beta chains from one sample sequenced in a study of blood T cells in healthy people across ages. Through a sample-barcoded 5' primer and a J-beta primer mix, a second PCR was run for about 6 to 11 cycles. A single record per CDR3 protein comes from TCRdb applying MiXCR to the 5' RACE reads. The sample consists of about 570,000 distinct CDR3 sequences, 25% to 30% of them appearing once. The specimen sequenced was blood. The receptors were sampled from a woman aged 65 to 85 in good health.

The chain combines TRBV20-1 with TRBJ2-5, with D perhaps TRBD2 (5 bases). The J call may be mistaken, given a closer DNA end match to TRBJ2-7. Germline loops: CDR1 DFQATT, CDR2 SNEGSKA (reference sequence). This CDR3 has 15 residues. Written as DNA, the CDR3 is TGCAGTGCTAGAGATCTGCGCAGCGGTTCTTACGAGCAGTACTTC. Translated, it gives CSARDLRSGSYEQYF.

CDR3 amino acids: CASSFQSRVDYGYTF. CDR3 DNA: TGTGCCAGCAGTTTTCAAAGTAGGGTAGACTATGGCTACACCTTC. The chain has TRBV12-3 or TRBV12-4 and TRBJ1-2; D not resolved. V gave up 3 bases and J gave up 3 bases, with 14 bases separating them. The CDR3 covers 15 residues.